This T cell receptor beta chain was recovered during a study of beta chain features in type 1 diabetes. Study conclusions and caveats: Type 1 diabetes patients showed a moderate but significant shortening of TCRB CDR3s in all four CD4+ subsets.

Expressed TCRB transcripts got sequenced, as all isolated RNA was reverse transcribed. Repertoires were generated with immunoSEQ multiplex PCR, while TCRdb's copy carries only in-frame clones and drops some. The repertoire holds 500,000 to 850,000 clones, with around 15% as singletons. Trimming took 6 bases from V and 5 from J; bases not matched to a gene: 9. CDR1 and CDR2 from the germline V gene are LNHNV and YYDKDF (reference sequence). CDR3 size: 16 residues. With regard to this clone: Its antigen remains unknown.

The rearrangement uses TRBV15 and TRBJ2-2; 10 bases match TRBD2. The receptor was derived from a man between 18 and 35 years old with type 1 diabetes. Sequencing was carried out using naive CD4+ T cells from blood. DNA of the CDR3: TGTGCCACCAGTACGATGGGACTAGCGTTTACCGGGGAGCTGTTTTTT. Translating it yields CATSTMGLAFTGELFF.